This T cell receptor beta chain stems from a study of control samples from healthy donors and cancer patients. Germline CDR1 MNHEY, CDR2 SVGAGI. The CDR3 loop spans 13 amino acids. The V end lost 6 bases, the J end lost 8 bases, and 13 bases lay between the germline ends. Clones were read by immunoSEQ multiplex PCR, and TCRdb kept only the in-frame ones, dropping some. The table includes 100,000 to 150,000 clones, almost 95% detected once. The clonotype was recovered from an elderly man with head and neck cancer. The chain couples TRBV6-5 to TRBJ1-4; TRBD1 is a possible D gene (5 bases). Sequencing input: PBMCs. CDR3 in amino acids: CASRAPGVEKLFF. The CDR3 bases are TGTGCCAGCAGAGCTCCGGGGGTCGAAAAACTGTTTTTT.